The rows below give T cell receptor beta chains drawn from one sample of a study of shared clonotypes between healthy human individuals. The method was immunoSEQ multiplex PCR; TCRdb's version includes in-frame clones alone and lacks a portion of them. Among about 2.4 million clones, around 94% were seen once, and the ten largest hold around 0.14%. Material for sequencing was naive CD4+ T cells sorted from blood. The receptor source for this set is a man between 18 and 35 years old in good health. Both conserved end residues are part of each CDR3. D genes are given only for firm matches. Clone size appears in some rows only: once, few, many, or a class for an expanded clone.

-	-	TRBV29-1	TRBJ2-3	TGCAGCGTTGTCAGAACAGATACGCAGTATTTT	CSVVRTDTQYF
TRBD2	-	TRBV11-2	TRBJ2-5	TGTGCCAGCACTCGGACTAGCGAGAAGGGGACCCAGTACTTC	CASTRTSEKGTQYF
-	once	TRBV5-1	TRBJ2-7	TGCGCCAGCAGCTTGGTGGGAGAATACGAGCAGTACTTC	CASSLVGEYEQYF
-	-	TRBV27	TRBJ2-7	TGTGCCAGCAGTCCGGGACTGATCTACGAGCAGTACTTC	CASSPGLIYEQYF
TRBD1	-	TRBV15	TRBJ1-1	TGTGCCACCAGCAGAGATTACTTAATACAGGGGGGTAGCACTGAAGCTTTCTTT	CATSRDYLIQGGSTEAFF
-	-	TRBV30	TRBJ2-1	TGTGCCTGGAGTGTGGGGGGGCTCTACAATGAGCAGTTCTTC	CAWSVGGLYNEQFF
TRBD2	-	TRBV5-1	TRBJ2-5	TGCGCCAGCAGCGCGTCGGGAGGCCAAGAGACCCAGTACTTC	CASSASGGQETQYF
-	-	TRBV6-6	TRBJ2-3	TGTGCCAGCAGTTACTCAACGGGACACGGCACAGATACGCAGTATTTT	CASSYSTGHGTDTQYF
-	-	TRBV19	TRBJ2-5	TGTGCCAGTAGTATAGTGAGCAGGGGATATGGAGGTCAAGAGACCCAGTACTTC	CASSIVSRGYGGQETQYF
TRBD1	-	TRBV6-1	TRBJ2-7	TGTGCCAGCAGTGACTCAGGGGGACGACCCTACGAGCAGTACTTC	CASSDSGGRPYEQYF
TRBD2	-	TRBV6-6	TRBJ2-7	TGTGCCAGCAGAAGCGGGACGACCTACGAGCAGTACTTC	CASRSGTTYEQYF
TRBD1	once	TRBV28	TRBJ1-2	TGTGCCAGCAAAGGGGAGAGGGACAGGAGACGGCCAAAGGTAGAGTTGATTGGCTACACCTTC	CASKGERDRRRPKVELIGYTF
TRBD2	-	TRBV4-1	TRBJ2-3	TGCGCCAGCAGCCGCCCTCCTAGCGGGGCAAGCACAGATACGCAGTATTTT	CASSRPPSGASTDTQYF
-	-	TRBV5-4	TRBJ2-5	TGTGCCAGCAGCTTGGGAATAGCTGTAGAGACCCAGTACTTC	CASSLGIAVETQYF
TRBD2	-	TRBV10-2	TRBJ2-2	TGCGCCAGCCACTCCTCTAGCGGGGACCGGGAGCTGTTTTTT	CASHSSSGDRELFF
-	-	TRBV5-1	TRBJ2-5	TGCGCCAGCAGCCCGACAGGTCTGACGGAGACCCAGTACTTC	CASSPTGLTETQYF
TRBD2	-	TRBV7-2	TRBJ2-7	TGTGCCAGCAGCTTAAAGGCTAGCGGGAGGGCAAATACTATGAACGAGCAGTACTTC	CASSLKASGRANTMNEQYF
-	-	TRBV6-6	TRBJ2-1	TGTGCCAGCACCGCGGCGGGGCAATACAATGAGCAGTTCTTC	CASTAAGQYNEQFF
-	-	TRBV5-4	TRBJ2-7	TGTGCCAGCAGCTTGCCCAAGAGCTACGAGCAGTACTTC	CASSLPKSYEQYF
-	-	TRBV25-1	TRBJ2-6	TGTGCCAGCAGTGACGATAAGCTCTCTGGGGCCAACGTCCTGACTTTC	CASSDDKLSGANVLTF